This T cell receptor beta chain originates from a study of blood T cell repertoires in COVID-19. Study overall: Acute and convalescent COVID-19 samples came from the United States, Italy and Spain. The analysed material was cDNA or gDNA that came from T cells, B-cell-depleted T cells, or PBMCs.

Unmatched junction bases numbered 13, after V lost 4 bases and J lost 7 bases. This CDR3 has 16 amino acids. Germline values: CDR1 SGHKS, CDR2 YYEKEE (reference sequence). While infection was still active, Seattle patients were enrolled and then followed longitudinally. As handled by the study authors: Amplified reference gene primers provided the basis for estimating nucleated cell counts. The data were produced by immunoSEQ multiplex PCR, yet TCRdb's version contains in-frame clones alone and is incomplete. V and J calls and clone size are those listed in that table; D and trimming were worked out from the DNA. Of 100,000 or so clones in the sample, roughly 90% were seen once.

The chain couples TRBV5-5 to TRBJ2-1; 8 bases fit TRBD2. Material: peripheral blood. The receptor's source is a woman aged 50 to 60 with COVID-19, enrolled during active disease. The DNA for the CDR3 is TGTGCCAGCAGCCTAATTTCGCTAGCGGGTGTTAATGAGCAGTTCTTC. Amino acid sequence: CASSLISLAGVNEQFF.